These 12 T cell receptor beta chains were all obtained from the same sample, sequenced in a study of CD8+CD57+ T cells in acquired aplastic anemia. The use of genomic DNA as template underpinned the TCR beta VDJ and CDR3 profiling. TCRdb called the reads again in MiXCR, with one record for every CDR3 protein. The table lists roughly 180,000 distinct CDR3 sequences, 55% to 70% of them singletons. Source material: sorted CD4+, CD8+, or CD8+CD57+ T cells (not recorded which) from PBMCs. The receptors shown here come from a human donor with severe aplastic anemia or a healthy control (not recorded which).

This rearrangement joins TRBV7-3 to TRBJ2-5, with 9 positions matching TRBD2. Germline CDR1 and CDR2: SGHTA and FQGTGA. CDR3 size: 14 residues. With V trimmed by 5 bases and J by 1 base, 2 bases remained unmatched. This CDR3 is CASSLTSGQETQYF. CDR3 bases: TGTGCCAGCAGCCTGACTAGCGGCCAAGAGACCCAGTACTTC.

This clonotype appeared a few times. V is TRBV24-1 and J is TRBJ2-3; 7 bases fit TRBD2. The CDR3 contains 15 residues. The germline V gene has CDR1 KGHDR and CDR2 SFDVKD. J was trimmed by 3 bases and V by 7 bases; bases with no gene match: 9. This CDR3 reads CATRESGEGTDTQYF. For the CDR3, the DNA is TGTGCCACCAGGGAGAGCGGGGAGGGGACAGATACGCAGTATTTT.

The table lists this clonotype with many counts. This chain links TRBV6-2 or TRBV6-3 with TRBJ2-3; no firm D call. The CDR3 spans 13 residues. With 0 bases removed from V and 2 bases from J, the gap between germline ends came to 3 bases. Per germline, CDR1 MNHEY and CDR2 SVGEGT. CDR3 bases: TGTGCCAGCAGTTACTCGGACACAGATACGCAGTATTTT. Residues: CASSYSDTDTQYF.

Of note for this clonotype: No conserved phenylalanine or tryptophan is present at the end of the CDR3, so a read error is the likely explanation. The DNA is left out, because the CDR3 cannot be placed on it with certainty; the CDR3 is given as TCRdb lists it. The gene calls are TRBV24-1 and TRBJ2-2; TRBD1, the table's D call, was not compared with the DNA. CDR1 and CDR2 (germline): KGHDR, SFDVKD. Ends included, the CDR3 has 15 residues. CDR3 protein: CATSMDRWNTGELVL.

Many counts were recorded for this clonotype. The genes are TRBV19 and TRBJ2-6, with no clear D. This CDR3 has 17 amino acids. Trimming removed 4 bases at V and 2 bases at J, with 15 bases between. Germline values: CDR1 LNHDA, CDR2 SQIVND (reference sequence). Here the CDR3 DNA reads TGTGCCAGTAGTACCCCTTGGCGTTTCCCTGGGGCCAACGTCCTGACTTTC. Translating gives CASSTPWRFPGANVLTF.

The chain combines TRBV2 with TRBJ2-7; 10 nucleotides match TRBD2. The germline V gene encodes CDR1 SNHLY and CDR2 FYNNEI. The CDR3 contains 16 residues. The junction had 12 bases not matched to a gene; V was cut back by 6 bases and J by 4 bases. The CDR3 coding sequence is TGTGCCAGCAGGGCCCCGAAGGCTAGCGGGAGTTACGAGCAGTACTTC. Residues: CASRAPKASGSYEQYF.

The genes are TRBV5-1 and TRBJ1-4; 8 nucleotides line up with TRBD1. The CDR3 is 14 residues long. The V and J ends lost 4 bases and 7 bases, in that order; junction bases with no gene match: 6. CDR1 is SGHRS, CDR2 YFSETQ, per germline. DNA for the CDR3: TGCGCCAGCAGCCAACAGGGGGAGCGTGAAAAACTGTTTTTT. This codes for CASSQQGEREKLFF.

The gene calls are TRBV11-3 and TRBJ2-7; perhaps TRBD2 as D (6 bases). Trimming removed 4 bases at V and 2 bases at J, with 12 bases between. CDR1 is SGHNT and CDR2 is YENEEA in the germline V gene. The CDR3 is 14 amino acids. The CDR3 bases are TGTGCCAGCAGCTCCCTAGCGCTCCCCTACGAGCAGTACTTC. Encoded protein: CASSSLALPYEQYF.

CDR3 bases: TGTGCCACCAGCGACACCCGGGCCAAATTTTTT. It is translated as CATSDTRAKFF. V and J are TRBV15 and TRBJ1-4; the D is unclear. This CDR3 has 11 amino acids. Trimming left V 5 bases short and J 17 bases short, with 15 bases between. CDR1 LNHNV and CDR2 YYDKDF come from the germline V gene (reference sequence).

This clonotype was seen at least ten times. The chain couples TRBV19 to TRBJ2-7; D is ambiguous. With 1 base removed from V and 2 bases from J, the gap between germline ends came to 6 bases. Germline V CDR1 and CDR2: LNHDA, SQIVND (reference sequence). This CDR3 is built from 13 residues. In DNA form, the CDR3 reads TGTGCCAGTAGTATAGGTTATACCTACGAGCAGTACTTC. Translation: CASSIGYTYEQYF.

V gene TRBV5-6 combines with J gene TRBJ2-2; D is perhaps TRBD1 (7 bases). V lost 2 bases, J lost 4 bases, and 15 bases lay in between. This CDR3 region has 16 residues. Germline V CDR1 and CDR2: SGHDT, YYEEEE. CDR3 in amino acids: CASSLGGTVLTGELFF. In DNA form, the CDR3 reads TGTGCCAGCAGCTTAGGAGGGACAGTCCTCACCGGGGAGCTGTTTTTT.

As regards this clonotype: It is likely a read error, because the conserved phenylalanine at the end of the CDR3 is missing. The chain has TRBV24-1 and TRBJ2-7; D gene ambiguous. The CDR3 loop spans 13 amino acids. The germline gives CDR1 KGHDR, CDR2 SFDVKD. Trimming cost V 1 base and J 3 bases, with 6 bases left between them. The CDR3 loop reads CATSDFPGYEQYL. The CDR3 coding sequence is TGTGCCACCAGTGATTTCCCGGGCTACGAGCAGTACCTC.